This T cell receptor beta chain appears in the sequencing data of a study of shared clonotypes between healthy human individuals. Germline CDR1 and CDR2: MDHEN and SYDVKM. With 8 bases removed from V and 0 bases from J, the gap between germline ends came to 3 bases. The CDR3 totals 11 residues. This clone turned up a few times. Its antigen is as yet unknown. The authors distributed each subset's genomic DNA evenly over several immunoSEQ plates. Around 30,000 T cell genomes (about 270 ng DNA) went into each PBMC replicate. DNA from unsorted PBMC was sequenced on ten immunoSEQ deep assay plates. Clones were sequenced by immunoSEQ multiplex PCR, and TCRdb holds only the in-frame ones, with some missing. The data hold 450,000 to 550,000 clones, with 79% observed a single time. Notes on the study in general: Only a few donors were included, so the genetic and exposure-history diversity represented was limited.

The chain combines TRBV28 with TRBJ2-3; unclear D gene. The source material was PBMCs. This clonotype originated in a woman in her 40s in good health. Some clones in this sample may be carry-over from other donors' samples. The CDR3 sequence: CASQSTDTQYF. The CDR3 DNA reads as TGTGCCAGCCAGAGCACAGATACGCAGTATTTT.